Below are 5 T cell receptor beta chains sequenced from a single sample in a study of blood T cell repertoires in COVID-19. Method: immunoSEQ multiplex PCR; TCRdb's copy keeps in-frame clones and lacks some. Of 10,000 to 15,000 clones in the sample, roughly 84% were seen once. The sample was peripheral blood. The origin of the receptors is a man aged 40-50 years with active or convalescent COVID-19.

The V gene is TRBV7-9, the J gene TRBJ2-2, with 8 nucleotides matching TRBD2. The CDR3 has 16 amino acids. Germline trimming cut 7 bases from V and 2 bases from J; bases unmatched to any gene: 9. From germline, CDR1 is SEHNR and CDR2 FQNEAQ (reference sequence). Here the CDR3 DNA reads TGTGCCAGCATCCCATCCGGGGGGGCTAACACCGGGGAGCTGTTTTTT. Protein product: CASIPSGGANTGELFF.

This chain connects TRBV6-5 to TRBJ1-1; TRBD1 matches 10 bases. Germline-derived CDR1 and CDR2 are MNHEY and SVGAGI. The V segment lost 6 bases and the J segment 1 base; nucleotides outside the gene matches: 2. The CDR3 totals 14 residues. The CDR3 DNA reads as TGTGCCAGCAGCGGGACAGGGGCGAACACTGAAGCTTTCTTT. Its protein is CASSGTGANTEAFF.

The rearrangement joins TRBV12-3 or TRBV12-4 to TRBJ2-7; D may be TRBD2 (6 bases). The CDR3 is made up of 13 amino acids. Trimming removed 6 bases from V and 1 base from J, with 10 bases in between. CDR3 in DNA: TGTGCCAGCAGGTCTCGGGGGTCCTACGAGCAGTACTTC. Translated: CASRSRGSYEQYF.

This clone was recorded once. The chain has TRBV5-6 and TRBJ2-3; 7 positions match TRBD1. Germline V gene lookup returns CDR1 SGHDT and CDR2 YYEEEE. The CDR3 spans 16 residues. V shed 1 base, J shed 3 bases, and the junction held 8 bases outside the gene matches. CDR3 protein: CASSLLPGGTTDTQYF. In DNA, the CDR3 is TGTGCCAGCAGCTTGCTGCCAGGGGGTACAACAGATACGCAGTATTTT.

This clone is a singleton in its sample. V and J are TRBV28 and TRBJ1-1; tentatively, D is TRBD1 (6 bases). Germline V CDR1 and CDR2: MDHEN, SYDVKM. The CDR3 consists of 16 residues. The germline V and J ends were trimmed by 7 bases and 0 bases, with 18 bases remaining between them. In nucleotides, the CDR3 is TGTGCCAGCACCACCAGGGGACATGGGGTGAACACTGAAGCTTTCTTT. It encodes CASTTRGHGVNTEAFF. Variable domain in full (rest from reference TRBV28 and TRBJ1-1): DVKVTQSSRYLVKRTGEKVFLECVQDMDHENMFWYRQDPGLGLRLIYFSYDVKMKEKGDIPEGYSVSREKKERFSLILESASTNQTSMYLCASTTRGHGVNTEAFFGQGTRLTVV.